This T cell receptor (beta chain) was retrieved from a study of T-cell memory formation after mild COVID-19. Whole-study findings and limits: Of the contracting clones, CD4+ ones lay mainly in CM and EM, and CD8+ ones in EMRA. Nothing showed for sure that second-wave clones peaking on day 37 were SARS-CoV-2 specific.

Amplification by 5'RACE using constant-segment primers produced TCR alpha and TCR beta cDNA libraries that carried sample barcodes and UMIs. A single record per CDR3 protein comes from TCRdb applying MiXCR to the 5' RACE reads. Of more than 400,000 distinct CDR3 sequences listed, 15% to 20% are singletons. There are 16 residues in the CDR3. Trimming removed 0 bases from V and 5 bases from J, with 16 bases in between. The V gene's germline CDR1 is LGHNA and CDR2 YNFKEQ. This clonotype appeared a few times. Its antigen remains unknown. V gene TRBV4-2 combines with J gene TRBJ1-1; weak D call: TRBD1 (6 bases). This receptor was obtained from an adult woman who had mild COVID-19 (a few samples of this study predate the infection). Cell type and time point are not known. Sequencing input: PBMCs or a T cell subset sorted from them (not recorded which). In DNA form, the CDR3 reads TGTGCCAGCAGCCAAGACCGAGCACAGGGCGGAACTGAAGCTTTCTTT. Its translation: CASSQDRAQGGTEAFF.